This T cell receptor (beta chain) was sequenced in a study of beta chain features in type 1 diabetes. There are 14 residues in the CDR3. V lost 2 bases to trimming and J lost 1 base, with 8 bases between them. Germline CDR1 is KGHSH and CDR2 is LQKENI. Notes on this clone: What it binds is unknown.

Overall study findings and caveats: Any PCR bias toward short templates would affect both groups alike. TCRB CDR3s were moderately but significantly shorter in Type 1 diabetes patients in all four CD4+ subsets. There was no resolution here of whether HLA type influences TCRB rearrangement.

Sequenced material consisted of expressed TCRB transcripts (all of the isolated RNA was reverse transcribed). Repertoires were generated with immunoSEQ multiplex PCR, while TCRdb's copy carries only in-frame clones and drops some. In the table there are 230,000 or so clones, roughly 16% of which are singletons. The sequenced sample consisted of naive CD4+ T cells from blood. The rearrangement uses TRBV18 and TRBJ2-5; D is unclear. The receptor's source is a man aged 25-40 years with type 1 diabetes. CDR3 sequence (DNA): TGTGCCAGCTCACCATCGAGGTCCCAAGAGACCCAGTACTTC. It specifies CASSPSRSQETQYF.